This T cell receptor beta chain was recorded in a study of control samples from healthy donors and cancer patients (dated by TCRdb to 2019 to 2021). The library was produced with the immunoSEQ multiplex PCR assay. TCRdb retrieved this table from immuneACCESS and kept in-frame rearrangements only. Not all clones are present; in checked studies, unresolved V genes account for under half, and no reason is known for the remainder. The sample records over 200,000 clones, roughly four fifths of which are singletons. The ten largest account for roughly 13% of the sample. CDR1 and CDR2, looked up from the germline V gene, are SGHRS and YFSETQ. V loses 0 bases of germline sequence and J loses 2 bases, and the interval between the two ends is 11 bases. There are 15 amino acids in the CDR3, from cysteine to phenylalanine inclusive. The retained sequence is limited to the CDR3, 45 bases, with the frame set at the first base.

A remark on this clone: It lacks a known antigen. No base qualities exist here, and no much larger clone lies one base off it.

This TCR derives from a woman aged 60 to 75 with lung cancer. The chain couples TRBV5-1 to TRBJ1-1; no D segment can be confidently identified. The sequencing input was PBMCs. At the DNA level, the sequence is TGCGCCAGCAGCTTGGTTGGGGAATCAAACACTGAAGCTTTCTTT. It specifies CASSLVGESNTEAFF.